The next 7 T cell receptor beta chains were all read from a single sample in a study of Tregs in tolerant kidney transplant recipients. Generated by immunoSEQ multiplex PCR, the TCRdb table keeps only in-frame clones and is missing some. The sample includes nearly 15,000 clones, around three quarters seen only once; the top ten take 1.5% to 2%. The source material was Tregs from blood, sampled before the transplant. The receptors here all came from a human donor who received a combined kidney and bone marrow transplant.

The chain is built from TRBV7-9 and TRBJ1-2, with D possibly being TRBD1 (5 bases). Germline V gene lookup returns CDR1 SEHNR and CDR2 FQNEAQ (reference sequence). The CDR3 is 13 amino acids. V shed 5 bases and J shed 4 bases, with 11 bases lying between them. DNA of the CDR3: TGTGCCAGCAGCCCCCGACAGTCCTATGGCTACACCTTC. Amino acids: CASSPRQSYGYTF.

V is TRBV10-3 and J is TRBJ2-1; D is perhaps TRBD2 (6 bases). This CDR3 contains 17 residues. The germline V gene encodes CDR1 ENHRY and CDR2 SYGVKD. V lost 1 base, J lost 0 bases, and 13 bases lay in between. The CDR3 bases are TGTGCCATCAGTGAGTTCCTTGGGGGGAGCTCCTACAATGAGCAGTTCTTC. Its protein is CAISEFLGGSSYNEQFF.

This clone was detected a few times. The V gene is TRBV28, the J gene TRBJ2-1; TRBD1 agrees at 10 bases. V was pared by 7 bases and J by 7 bases, with 7 bases of the junction left unmatched. The V gene's germline CDR1 is MDHEN and CDR2 SYDVKM. CDR3 size: 14 residues. CDR3 sequence: CASIRDRGFNEQFF. CDR3 nucleotides: TGTGCCAGCATAAGGGACAGGGGATTTAATGAGCAGTTCTTC.

V is TRBV4-1 and J is TRBJ1-1, with unresolved D. Trimming cost V 4 bases and J 9 bases, with 9 bases left between them. From germline, CDR1 is MGHRA and CDR2 YSYEKL. CDR3 length equals 11 residues. The CDR3 reads CASSRALQAFF. DNA for the CDR3: TGCGCCAGCAGCCGGGCTTTACAAGCTTTCTTT.

This clone was counted once. The CDR3: CASSFRGITPGELFF. The CDR3 bases are TGTGCCAGCAGCTTTAGAGGGATTACACCCGGGGAGCTGTTTTTT. V is TRBV5-6 and J is TRBJ2-2, with D maybe TRBD2 (5 bases). V was pared by 2 bases and J by 6 bases, with 14 bases between. The CDR3 length is 15 residues. Germline V lookup: CDR1 SGHDT, CDR2 YYEEEE.

The table lists this clone with a few counts. This rearrangement joins TRBV7-2 to TRBJ1-2; 8 nucleotides match TRBD1. CDR3 length: 14 residues. From germline, CDR1 is SGHTA and CDR2 FQGNSA. J gave up 2 bases and V 5 bases, and 4 bases lay outside the gene matches. This CDR3 is CASSPRQGNYGYTF. CDR3 coding DNA: TGTGCCAGCAGCCCCCGACAGGGGAACTATGGCTACACCTTC.

The J gene is TRBJ2-3, the V gene TRBV11-3; 12 bases line up with TRBD2. The V gene's germline CDR1 is SGHNT and CDR2 YENEEA. V trimming: 5 bases; J trimming: 6 bases; junction bases outside the gene matches: 9. CDR3 length: 16 residues. CDR3 protein: CASSAILAGGLDTQYF. The CDR3 DNA reads TGTGCCAGCAGCGCGATACTAGCGGGAGGTCTGGATACGCAGTATTTT.